The 32 T cell receptor beta chains listed next were all sequenced from one sample in a study of T cell repertoires in cytomegalovirus infection. One entry per CDR3 protein, called by TCRdb with MiXCR from the reads. The sample has fewer than 700,000 distinct CDR3 sequences; 20% to 25% are singletons. Sequenced input: CD8+ T cells from PBMCs. These receptors were collected from a human donor in good health (CMV status not recorded). Some clones in this sample may be carry-over from other donors' samples.

The chain combines TRBV18 with TRBJ2-7; 9 nucleotides match TRBD1. V shed 3 bases, J shed 3 bases, and the junction held 15 bases outside the gene matches. The CDR3 extends over 18 amino acids. CDR1 KGHSH and CDR2 LQKENI come from the germline V gene. The CDR3 loop reads CASSPGRTGDSLYYEQYV. The CDR3 DNA is TGTGCCAGCTCACCGGGAAGGACAGGGGATAGCCTCTACTACGAGCAGTACGTC.

This clonotype occurred many times. This chain joins TRBV12-3 or TRBV12-4 and TRBJ2-7; D not certain. Trimming left V 5 bases short and J 7 bases short, with 15 bases between. The CDR3 contains 13 residues. The CDR3 protein is CASSPGRTLEQYV. CDR3 nucleotide sequence: TGTGCCAGCAGTCCCGGACGGACCCTAGAGCAGTACGTC.

The chain links TRBV10-3 to TRBJ2-1, with D tentatively TRBD2 (6 bases). The CDR3 contains 16 residues. Trimming left V 6 bases short and J 3 bases short, with 18 bases between. CDR1 is ENHRY, CDR2 SYGVKD, per germline. CDR3 region: CAIRNSGTHHYNEQFF. CDR3 nucleotide sequence: TGTGCCATCAGAAATAGCGGCACACACCACTACAATGAGCAGTTCTTC.

Here the CDR3 DNA reads TGTGCCAGTGGCCCGGGTCCCGGGGAGCTGTTTTTT. Translation: CASGPGPGELFF. The chain employs TRBV19 and TRBJ2-2; D remains unclear. Deletions cut 8 bases from V and 6 bases from J, with 10 bases between. The CDR3 spans 12 residues. Germline V gene lookup returns CDR1 LNHDA and CDR2 SQIVND (reference sequence).

This clonotype appeared a single time. V gene TRBV19 combines with J gene TRBJ2-3; 10 bases align to TRBD1. V shed 7 bases, J shed 6 bases, and the junction held 7 bases outside the gene matches. Germline assignment: CDR1 LNHDA and CDR2 SQIVND (reference sequence). This CDR3 comprises 14 residues. The CDR3 nucleotides are TGTGCCAGTACGGACAGGGGGAATGCGGATACGCAGTATTTT. Its protein product is CASTDRGNADTQYF.

This chain uses TRBV6-5 with TRBJ1-2; D is ambiguous. The CDR3 is 15 residues long. Germline values: CDR1 MNHEY, CDR2 SVGAGI. With 2 bases removed from V and 0 bases from J, the gap between germline ends came to 10 bases. In DNA form, the CDR3 reads TGTGCCAGCAGTTACGGGGATTTAGCTAACTATGGCTACACCTTC. The encoded protein is CASSYGDLANYGYTF.

The chain carries TRBV5-4 and TRBJ2-1, with 12 bases identical to TRBD2. The CDR3 has 16 amino acids. The V gene end was trimmed by 6 bases and the J gene end by 8 bases; junction bases not matched to a gene: 12. The germline V gene encodes CDR1 SGHNT and CDR2 YYREEE (reference sequence). In DNA form, the CDR3 reads TGTGCCAGCACATGGGCTAGCGGGGGGGCCGTGGATGAGCAGTTCTTC. Protein product: CASTWASGGAVDEQFF.

In its sample, this clonotype was seen a few times. The gene calls are TRBV15 and TRBJ2-7, with D uncertain. Deletions cut 8 bases from V and 2 bases from J, with 16 bases between. The CDR3 has 14 amino acids. The germline V gene has CDR1 LNHNV and CDR2 YYDKDF (reference sequence). The chain's CDR3 is CATARPGRAYEQYF. CDR3 bases: TGTGCCACCGCCCGACCGGGCAGAGCCTACGAGCAGTACTTC.

This clonotype was recorded a few times. V gene TRBV25-1 combines with J gene TRBJ1-5; D might be TRBD1 (5 bases). Per germline, CDR1 MGHDK and CDR2 SYGVNS. Trimming removed 4 bases at V and 7 bases at J, with 20 bases between. The CDR3 has 16 residues. The CDR3: CASSAPTLGLRQPQHF. CDR3 DNA sequence: TGTGCCAGCAGTGCCCCAACCCTGGGACTGCGGCAGCCCCAGCATTTT.

This clonotype was counted a few times. This chain connects TRBV14 to TRBJ2-3; possible D gene TRBD2, 5 bases. Looked up from germline, CDR1 is SGHDN and CDR2 is FVKESK. The V gene lost 1 base and the J gene lost 2 bases, with 10 bases spanning the gap. This CDR3 comprises 15 residues. The CDR3 region is CASSQAGRFTDTQYF. CDR3 in DNA: TGTGCCAGCAGCCAAGCGGGAAGATTCACAGATACGCAGTATTTT. The whole variable domain, filled in from reference TRBV14 and TRBJ2-3, reads EAGVTQFPSHSVIEKGQTVTLRCDPISGHDNLYWYRRVMGKEIKFLLHFVKESKQDESGMPNNRFLAERTGGTYSTLKVQPAELEDSGVYFCASSQAGRFTDTQYFGPGTRLTVL.

At least ten counts were recorded for this clonotype. V gene TRBV28 combines with J gene TRBJ1-4, with unresolved D. Germline V lookup: CDR1 MDHEN, CDR2 SYDVKM. The CDR3 consists of 14 residues. V lost 2 bases, J lost 3 bases, and 7 bases lay in between. The CDR3 here is CASSLNQANEKLFF. The CDR3 DNA reads as TGTGCCAGCAGTTTAAACCAGGCTAATGAAAAACTGTTTTTT.

This rearrangement joins TRBV24-1 to TRBJ2-1; TRBD1 or TRBD2 may be the D gene (5 bases each). CDR1 is KGHDR and CDR2 is SFDVKD in the germline V gene. This CDR3 contains 15 residues. V was clipped by 2 bases and J by 2 bases, with 9 bases between them. CDR3 DNA sequence: TGTGCCACCAGTGATTCCCGGGACCCCTACAATGAGCAGTTCTTC. Amino acids: CATSDSRDPYNEQFF.

In this sample, this clonotype turned up many times. This sequence joins TRBV7-2 and TRBJ2-5; D not certain. The germline CDR1 and CDR2 sequences are SGHTA and FQGNSA. The CDR3 spans 14 residues. Trimming pared 2 bases from V and 4 bases from J, leaving 11 bases between. CDR3: CASSLLKARETQYF. In DNA form, the CDR3 reads TGTGCCAGCAGCTTACTTAAAGCACGAGAGACCCAGTACTTC.

The chain joins TRBV27 to TRBJ2-3; no clear D. This CDR3 comprises 13 residues. Germline assignment: CDR1 MNHEY and CDR2 SMNVEV (reference sequence). V was clipped by 3 bases and J by 1 base, with 5 bases between them. The CDR3 DNA reads TGTGCCAGCAGTTTCTGGGGCACAGATACGCAGTATTTT. As protein: CASSFWGTDTQYF.

This clonotype was seen only a few times. This chain connects TRBV5-5 to TRBJ2-3; unclear D gene. In germline, CDR1 is SGHKS, CDR2 YYEKEE (reference sequence). The ends were cut back, 5 bases at V and 5 bases at J, with 9 bases in the middle. The CDR3 spans 12 residues. The chain's CDR3 is CASRLTVDTQYF. The CDR3 DNA follows: TGTGCCAGCAGACTGACTGTAGATACGCAGTATTTT.

This clonotype turned up a few times. This chain uses TRBV29-1 with TRBJ1-2; D unresolved. The CDR3 totals 13 residues. Deletions cut 4 bases from V and 4 bases from J, with 13 bases between. The germline V gene encodes CDR1 SQVTM and CDR2 ANQGSEA. The CDR3 here is CSVVLGSTYGYTF. CDR3 in DNA: TGCAGCGTTGTATTAGGTTCAACCTATGGCTACACCTTC. Looking up the rest from reference TRBV29-1 and TRBJ1-2 gives the full variable domain: SAVISQKPSRDICQRGTSLTIQCQVDSQVTMMFWYRQQPGQSLTLIATANQGSEATYESGFVIDKFPISRPNLTFSTLTVSNMSPEDSSIYLCSVVLGSTYGYTFGSGTRLTVV.

The chain couples TRBV4-1 to TRBJ2-7; perhaps TRBD2 as D (6 bases). Trimming pared 0 bases from V and 7 bases from J, leaving 13 bases between. Germline lookup yields CDR1 MGHRA and CDR2 YSYEKL. The CDR3 has 14 amino acids. In DNA form, the CDR3 reads TGCGCCAGCAGCCAAGAGCTAGCGCCGAGGGAGCAGTACTTC. Translation: CASSQELAPREQYF.

Many counts were recorded for this clonotype. The chain joins TRBV7-9 to TRBJ2-1; 11 bases map to TRBD1. This CDR3 is 14 amino acids long. Trimming at V came to 5 bases and at J to 8 bases, leaving 5 bases not matched to a gene. CDR1 is SEHNR, CDR2 FQNEAQ, per germline (reference sequence). This chain's CDR3 is CASSARTGGDEQFF. The CDR3 DNA follows: TGTGCCAGCAGCGCCCGGACAGGGGGCGATGAGCAGTTCTTC. Full variable domain (rest looked up from reference TRBV7-9 and TRBJ2-1): DTGVSQNPRHKITKRGQNVTFRCDPISEHNRLYWYRQTLGQGPEFLTYFQNEAQLEKSRLLSDRFSAERPKGSFSTLEIQRTEQGDSAMYLCASSARTGGDEQFFGPGTRLTVL.

The V gene is TRBV20-1, the J gene TRBJ2-3, with TRBD2 as a possible D gene (5 bases). The CDR3 sequence is 14 residues long. CDR1 is DFQATT, CDR2 SNEGSKA, per germline (reference sequence). Trimming took 0 bases from V and 2 from J, leaving 9 bases between them. CDR3: CSARDEGLTDTQYF. CDR3 DNA: TGCAGTGCTAGAGATGAGGGTCTCACAGATACGCAGTATTTT.

This clonotype turned up a few times. V and J are TRBV11-2 and TRBJ2-2; TRBD2 matches 8 bases. The V and J ends lost 2 bases and 5 bases, in that order; junction bases with no gene match: 13. The CDR3 consists of 18 residues. Germline V gene sequence: CDR1 SGHAT, CDR2 FQNNGV. The CDR3 region has the DNA TGTGCCAGCAGCTTATATCGACCGGGGGGGCCGTGGACCGGGGAGCTGTTTTTT. Encoded protein: CASSLYRPGGPWTGELFF.

This sequence joins TRBV10-3 and TRBJ2-5; weak D call: TRBD1 (5 bases). V was clipped by 7 bases and J by 4 bases, with 7 bases between them. The CDR3 has 11 amino acids. CDR1 ENHRY and CDR2 SYGVKD come from the germline V gene. The CDR3 DNA sequence: TGTGCCATCAAAAGGGGAGAGACCCAGTACTTC. As protein: CAIKRGETQYF.

DNA of the CDR3: TGTGCCAGCAGGAGGGTCGGCTACACCTTC. It specifies CASRRVGYTF. The chain carries TRBV7-9 and TRBJ1-2, with D hard to call. This CDR3 contains 10 residues. V lost 6 bases, J lost 8 bases, and 7 bases lay in between. CDR1 and CDR2 (germline): SEHNR, FQNEAQ (reference sequence).

The chain employs TRBV19 and TRBJ2-1, with D perhaps assigned TRBD1 or TRBD2 (5 bases each). V was pared by 5 bases and J by 6 bases, with 20 bases between. Per germline, CDR1 LNHDA and CDR2 SQIVND (reference sequence). The CDR3 runs to 16 residues. CDR3 residues: CASSPLREGTGNEQFF. The CDR3, as DNA: TGTGCCAGTAGTCCCCTTCGCGAGGGGACGGGCAATGAGCAGTTCTTC.

This chain connects TRBV12-3 or TRBV12-4 to TRBJ2-3; the match to TRBD1 covers 7 bases. The CDR3 totals 16 residues. The V and J ends lost 4 bases and 0 bases, in that order; junction bases with no gene match: 7. The CDR3 bases are TGTGCCAGCAGTTCACAGGGGTGGTTGAGCACAGATACGCAGTATTTT. Translated, it gives CASSSQGWLSTDTQYF.

This clonotype was seen a handful of times. The V and J genes are TRBV6-2 or TRBV6-3 and TRBJ2-1; D call uncertain. This CDR3 contains 12 residues. From germline, CDR1 is MNHEY and CDR2 SVGEGT. V lost 4 bases to trimming and J lost 12 bases, with 13 bases between them. The CDR3 region has the DNA TGTGCCAGCAGTTCCCTTGAAGGACGGCAGTTCTTC. Amino acid sequence: CASSSLEGRQFF.

This chain connects TRBV20-1 to TRBJ1-1, with 9 bases aligning to TRBD1. Trimming removed 2 bases from V and 1 base from J; junction bases left unmatched: 11. Looked up from germline, CDR1 is DFQATT and CDR2 is SNEGSKA (reference sequence). The CDR3 has 17 amino acids. The CDR3 loop reads CSARNRGRVARNTEAFF. CDR3 in DNA: TGCAGTGCTAGAAACAGGGGGCGCGTTGCGAGGAACACTGAAGCTTTCTTT.

The table lists this clonotype with a few counts. The chain couples TRBV9 to TRBJ1-1; D not resolved. CDR1 and CDR2 from the germline V gene are SGDLS and YYNGEE. Trimming left V 3 bases short and J 3 bases short, with 9 bases between. This CDR3 contains 13 residues. CDR3 in amino acids: CASSETEHTEAFF. The CDR3 DNA reads TGTGCCAGCAGCGAGACGGAGCACACTGAAGCTTTCTTT.

This clonotype showed up just a few times. V and J are TRBV29-1 and TRBJ2-1; D not certain. Between the trimmed V and J ends, which lost 3 bases and 6 bases, there was a span of 12 bases. Germline V gene lookup returns CDR1 SQVTM and CDR2 ANQGSEA. The CDR3 loop spans 13 amino acids. The CDR3 region has the DNA TGCAGCGTTGATGTAGTAGTAGGCAATGAGCAGTTCTTC. It is translated as CSVDVVVGNEQFF.

The chain recombines TRBV15 with TRBJ2-7; 12 bases align to TRBD2. The junction had 5 bases not matched to a gene; V was cut back by 3 bases and J by 5 bases. The CDR3 is made up of 15 amino acids. Germline V gene lookup returns CDR1 LNHNV and CDR2 YYDKDF (reference sequence). CDR3 bases: TGTGCCACCAGCAGGTCTAGCGGGGGGGCAGACGAGCAGTACTTC. This sequence encodes CATSRSSGGADEQYF.

This clonotype was recorded at least ten times. This rearrangement joins TRBV7-8 to TRBJ1-1, with D tentatively TRBD1 (5 bases). The V gene's germline CDR1 is SGHVS and CDR2 FQNEAQ. The CDR3 sequence is 15 residues long. V was shortened by 1 base and J by 3 bases, with 12 bases between the two germline ends. The CDR3 region is CASSLVGGKYTEAFF. DNA of the CDR3: TGTGCCAGCAGCTTAGTCGGGGGAAAGTACACTGAAGCTTTCTTT.

The chain carries TRBV28 and TRBJ1-3; TRBD1 matches 7 bases. V lost 6 bases to trimming and J lost 2 bases; unmatched junction nucleotides: 7. This CDR3 comprises 15 residues. Per the germline V gene, CDR1 is MDHEN and CDR2 is SYDVKM. The CDR3 is CASSQYRGTGNTIYF. The DNA for the CDR3 is TGTGCCAGCAGCCAGTACAGGGGCACTGGAAACACCATATATTTT. Full variable domain (rest looked up from reference TRBV28 and TRBJ1-3): DVKVTQSSRYLVKRTGEKVFLECVQDMDHENMFWYRQDPGLGLRLIYFSYDVKMKEKGDIPEGYSVSREKKERFSLILESASTNQTSMYLCASSQYRGTGNTIYFGEGSWLTVV.

This clonotype was observed a handful of times. The chain joins TRBV5-4 to TRBJ2-1; 7 bases match TRBD1. V trimming: 4 bases; J trimming: 4 bases; junction bases outside the gene matches: 11. The CDR3 is 16 amino acids. From germline, CDR1 is SGHNT and CDR2 YYREEE (reference sequence). Here the CDR3 DNA reads TGTGCCAGCAGCATATCCGGGACAGACCTATACAATGAGCAGTTCTTC. Its protein is CASSISGTDLYNEQFF.